The 15 T cell receptor beta chains presented below share a single source sample, sequenced in a study of CD8 T cells in ankylosing spondylitis. Points from the study as a whole: In ankylosing spondylitis blood, a motif of 7 to 9 highly homologous TCR beta variants appeared characteristic.

Their antigens remain unidentified. In TCRdb, the 5' RACE reads were re-called with MiXCR into one record per CDR3 protein. The sample has over 700,000 distinct CDR3 sequences; around 19% are singletons. What was sequenced was blood, either unsorted or a sorted T cell fraction (not recorded which). Receptors were obtained from a male donor with ankylosing spondylitis.

This clonotype showed up just a few times. This sequence joins TRBV7-9 and TRBJ2-7; maybe TRBD1 (5 bases). V was shortened by 1 base and J by 7 bases, with 17 bases between the two germline ends. Per germline, CDR1 SEHNR and CDR2 FQNEAQ (reference sequence). The CDR3 is 15 residues long. This CDR3 is CASSLGQGRWIEQYF. The DNA for the CDR3 is TGTGCCAGCAGCTTAGGGCAGGGCCGGTGGATAGAGCAGTACTTC.

There are many counts of this clonotype. V and J are TRBV5-6 and TRBJ1-3; a possible D gene is TRBD1 (5 bases). The germline gives CDR1 SGHDT, CDR2 YYEEEE. The CDR3 extends over 16 amino acids. Trimming took 4 bases from V and 0 from J, leaving 14 bases between them. The CDR3 protein is CASSPRTRHSGNTIYF. DNA for the CDR3: TGTGCCAGCAGCCCGCGGACACGTCACTCTGGAAACACCATATATTTT.

The V gene is TRBV12-3 or TRBV12-4, the J gene TRBJ1-1; D unresolved. The CDR3 extends over 14 amino acids. Trimming shortened V by 4 bases and J by 7 bases, and 16 bases separated the two germline ends. The CDR3 region has the DNA TGTGCCAGCAGTTCCTCCTGGCATTGGGGTGAAGCTTTCTTT. Translating it yields CASSSSWHWGEAFF.

The chain links TRBV5-1 to TRBJ2-2, with no clear D. The CDR3 totals 17 residues. CDR1 is SGHRS, CDR2 YFSETQ, per germline. V gave up 0 bases and J gave up 0 bases, with 12 bases separating them. CDR3 in DNA: TGCGCCAGCAGCTTGGGGCACCGAGACGCGAACACCGGGGAGCTGTTTTTT. Translating it yields CASSLGHRDANTGELFF.

The CDR3 DNA is TGCAGCGCTACGGAGCGGACAGGGAACCCTGGCACCTTC. Protein: CSATERTGNPGTF. This chain uses TRBV29-1 with TRBJ1-2, with 8 bases lining up with TRBD1. This CDR3 region has 13 residues. V lost 7 bases and J lost 13; bases outside the gene matches: 17. Germline V lookup: CDR1 SQVTM, CDR2 ANQGSEA. The entire variable domain, with the rest obtained from reference TRBV29-1 and TRBJ1-2, is as follows: SAVISQKPSRDICQRGTSLTIQCQVDSQVTMMFWYRQQPGQSLTLIATANQGSEATYESGFVIDKFPISRPNLTFSTLTVSNMSPEDSSIYLCSATERTGNPGTFGSGTRLTVV.

The chain links TRBV27 to TRBJ2-1; tentatively, D is TRBD1 or TRBD2 (5 bases each). CDR1 and CDR2 from the germline V gene are MNHEY and SMNVEV (reference sequence). Trimming took 4 bases from V and 6 from J, leaving 13 bases between them. The CDR3 consists of 14 residues. CDR3 residues: CASSSDVRGNEQFF. Written as DNA, the CDR3 is TGTGCCAGCAGTTCGGACGTGAGGGGCAATGAGCAGTTCTTC.

This sequence joins TRBV24-1 and TRBJ2-3; tentatively, D is TRBD1 (5 bases). Germline CDR1 and CDR2: KGHDR and SFDVKD. V was trimmed by 6 bases and J by 4 bases, leaving 13 bases between them. The CDR3 is 14 residues long. The CDR3 region has the DNA TGTGCCACCAGTTCCAGGGTACGGGCAGATACGCAGTATTTT. It yields the protein CATSSRVRADTQYF.

The rearrangement joins TRBV20-1 to TRBJ2-3, with 9 positions matching TRBD2. V trimming: 5 bases; J trimming: 5 bases; junction bases outside the gene matches: 17. The CDR3 sequence is 17 residues long. Germline CDR1 DFQATT, CDR2 SNEGSKA (reference sequence). In DNA form, the CDR3 reads TGCAGTGCTGGAGGGGGACCCAGTAGCGGGAGACAAGATACGCAGTATTTT. Its protein product is CSAGGGPSSGRQDTQYF.

CDR3 in amino acids: CSVGASEVADYNEQFF. CDR3 nucleotides: TGCAGCGTTGGGGCGTCGGAGGTAGCGGATTACAATGAGCAGTTCTTC. The chain has TRBV29-1 and TRBJ2-1, with D possibly being TRBD2 (6 bases). Per germline, CDR1 SQVTM and CDR2 ANQGSEA. The CDR3 is 16 amino acids. V dropped 4 bases and J dropped 4 bases, with 20 bases sitting between them.

This clonotype has more than one count but fewer than ten. The chain links TRBV5-1 to TRBJ2-3; 7 nucleotides match TRBD2. The germline CDR1 and CDR2 sequences are SGHRS and YFSETQ. The CDR3 has 15 residues. Trimming removed 4 bases from V and 2 bases from J; junction bases left unmatched: 7. CDR3 DNA sequence: TGCGCCAGCAGCATGGCGGGGGATACCACAGATACGCAGTATTTT. This sequence encodes CASSMAGDTTDTQYF. Looking up the rest from reference TRBV5-1 and TRBJ2-3 gives the full variable domain: KAGVTQTPRYLIKTRGQQVTLSCSPISGHRSVSWYQQTPGQGLQFLFEYFSETQRNKGNFPGRFSGRQFSNSRSEMNVSTLELGDSALYLCASSMAGDTTDTQYFGPGTRLTVL.

This chain links TRBV12-3 or TRBV12-4 with TRBJ2-2; either TRBD1 or TRBD2 may fit D (5 bases each). V was cut by 7 bases and J by 6 bases, with 24 bases left in between. The CDR3 has 17 residues. CDR3 in amino acids: CASTPLVARGVSGELFF. In nucleotides, the CDR3 is TGTGCCAGCACCCCGCTGGTTGCGCGAGGGGTGTCCGGGGAGCTGTTTTTT.

The chain couples TRBV27 to TRBJ1-2; 10 positions match TRBD1. The germline V gene encodes CDR1 MNHEY and CDR2 SMNVEV (reference sequence). V shed 0 bases and J 6 bases; nucleotides not matched to a gene: 7. The CDR3 covers 16 residues. The CDR3 nucleotides read TGTGCCAGCAGTTTATCCCCCTGGGACAGGGGTGATGGCTACACCTTC. The encoded protein is CASSLSPWDRGDGYTF.

The rearrangement links TRBV12-3 or TRBV12-4 to TRBJ2-7, with 7 bases aligning to TRBD2. The CDR3 contains 14 residues. Trimming cost V 4 bases and J 6 bases; bases outside gene matches: 9. This chain's CDR3 is CASSSWTSGFEQYF. The CDR3 coding sequence is TGTGCCAGCAGTTCTTGGACTAGTGGTTTCGAGCAGTACTTC.

This chain joins TRBV20-1 and TRBJ2-1, with D maybe TRBD2 (7 bases). The CDR3 length is 13 residues. The V and J ends lost 3 bases and 6 bases respectively, with 12 bases between them. CDR1 and CDR2 (germline): DFQATT, SNEGSKA (reference sequence). CDR3 bases: TGCAGTGCTAGCGGGGAGGGGGGCAATGAGCAGTTCTTC. Translating gives CSASGEGGNEQFF.

This chain links TRBV5-1 with TRBJ1-5; D is uncertain. This CDR3 has 13 residues. With 3 bases removed from V and 6 bases from J, the gap between germline ends came to 10 bases. Germline V CDR1 and CDR2: SGHRS, YFSETQ. CDR3 loop: CASSSSLGQPQHF. The CDR3 DNA sequence: TGCGCCAGCAGCTCCTCGTTAGGTCAGCCCCAGCATTTT.